The 2 T cell receptor beta chains reported below all come from one sample, sequenced in a study of shared T cell receptors in the human thymus. Measured with immunoSEQ multiplex PCR; TCRdb has only the in-frame clones, and not every one. The sample contains about 660,000 clones, approximately 88% of which appear only once. In addition, the sample was reused for a study of human thymus T cells.

The specimen was thymocytes. These receptors came from a boy younger than two with a congenital heart defect.

This sequence joins TRBV14 and TRBJ1-4; 8 bases line up with TRBD1. CDR3 length: 14 residues. From germline, CDR1 is SGHDN and CDR2 FVKESK. V gave up 4 bases and J gave up 5 bases; unmatched junction bases: 3. The CDR3, as DNA: TGTGCCAGCAGCCCCAGGACAGGGAATGAAAAACTGTTTTTT. Translation gives CASSPRTGNEKLFF.

This clone was seen only a few times. The sample carries other DNA sequences with the same CDR3. The rearrangement uses TRBV20-1 and TRBJ1-2, with D perhaps TRBD1 (5 bases). The germline V gene encodes CDR1 DFQATT and CDR2 SNEGSKA (reference sequence). This CDR3 has 11 amino acids. Trimming pared 1 base from V and 7 bases from J, leaving 7 bases between. The CDR3 reads CSARGGGGYTF. DNA of the CDR3: TGCAGTGCTAGAGGGGGGGGTGGCTACACCTTC.